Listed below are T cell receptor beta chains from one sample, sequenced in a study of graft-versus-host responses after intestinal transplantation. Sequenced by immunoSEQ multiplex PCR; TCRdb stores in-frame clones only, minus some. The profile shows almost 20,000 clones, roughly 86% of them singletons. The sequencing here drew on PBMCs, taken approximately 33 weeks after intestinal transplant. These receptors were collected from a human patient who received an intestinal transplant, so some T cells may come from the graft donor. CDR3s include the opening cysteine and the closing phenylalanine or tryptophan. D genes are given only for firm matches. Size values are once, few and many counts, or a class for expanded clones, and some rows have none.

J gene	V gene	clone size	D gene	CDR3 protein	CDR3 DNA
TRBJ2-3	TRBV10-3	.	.	CAISELTDTQYF	TGTGCCATCAGTGAGCTCACAGATACGCAGTATTTT
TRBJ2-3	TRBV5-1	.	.	CASSPRNSGLRTDTQYF	TGCGCCAGCAGCCCTAGAAATTCAGGGCTTCGCACAGATACGCAGTATTTT
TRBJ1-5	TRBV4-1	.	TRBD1	CASSQGTGGNQPQHF	TGCGCCAGCAGCCAAGGGACAGGGGGCAATCAGCCCCAGCATTTT
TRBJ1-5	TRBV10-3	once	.	CAISGNANQPQHF	TGTGCCATCAGTGGCAATGCAAATCAGCCCCAGCATTTT
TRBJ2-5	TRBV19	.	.	CASSRAYQETQYF	TGTGCCAGTAGTAGAGCGTATCAAGAGACCCAGTACTTC
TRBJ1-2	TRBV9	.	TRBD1	CASSVGAGGLNYGYTF	TGTGCCAGCAGCGTAGGGGCAGGGGGCCTCAACTATGGCTACACCTTC
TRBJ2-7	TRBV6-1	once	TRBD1	CASSETGLSSYEQYF	TGTGCCAGCAGTGAGACAGGGTTAAGCTCCTACGAGCAGTACTTC
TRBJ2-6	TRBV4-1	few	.	CASSQEEGDGANVLTF	TGTGCCAGCAGCCAAGAGGAGGGGGATGGGGCCAACGTCCTGACTTTC
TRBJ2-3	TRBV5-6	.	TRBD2	CASRHFSPGLANTDTQYF	TGTGCCAGCAGGCATTTTTCACCGGGACTAGCGAACACAGATACGCAGTATTTT
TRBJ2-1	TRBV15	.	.	CATSTQGRIPVPTLVGEQFF	TGTGCCACCAGCACTCAGGGCAGAATCCCTGTCCCCACACTGGTAGGTGAGCAGTTCTTC
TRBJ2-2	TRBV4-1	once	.	CASSQVEGFTGELFF	TGCGCCAGCAGCCAAGTGGAGGGGTTCACCGGGGAGCTGTTTTTT
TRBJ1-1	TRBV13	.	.	CASSKDRNTEAFF	TGTGCCAGCAGCAAAGACAGAAACACTGAAGCTTTCTTT
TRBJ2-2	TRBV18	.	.	CASSPPEGRGTGELFF	TGTGCCAGCTCACCACCGGAGGGGCGCGGCACCGGGGAGCTGTTTTTT
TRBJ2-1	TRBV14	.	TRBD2	CASSSRQAGRYNEQFF	TGTGCCAGCAGCTCCCGCCAAGCGGGGAGATACAATGAGCAGTTCTTC
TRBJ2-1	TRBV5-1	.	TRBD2	CASSLTGLAAYNEQFF	TGCGCCAGCAGCTTAACGGGACTAGCGGCATACAATGAGCAGTTCTTC
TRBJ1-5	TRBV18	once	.	CASSLRDSNQPQHF	TGTGCCAGCTCATTACGGGATAGCAATCAGCCCCAGCATTTT
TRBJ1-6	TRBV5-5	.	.	CASSLGSSPLHF	TGTGCCAGCAGCTTGGGGAGTTCACCCCTCCACTTT
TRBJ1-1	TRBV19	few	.	CASSVAGTLEAFF	TGTGCCAGTAGTGTAGCCGGGACGTTAGAAGCTTTCTTT
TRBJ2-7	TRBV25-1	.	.	CASSDLDGYEQYF	TGTGCCAGCAGTGATCTGGACGGCTACGAGCAGTACTTC
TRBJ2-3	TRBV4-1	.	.	CASSQGRSSTDTQYF	TGCGCCAGCAGCCAAGGCAGGTCTAGCACAGATACGCAGTATTTT
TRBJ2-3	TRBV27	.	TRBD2	CASSFLSGVGTDTQYF	TGTGCCAGCAGTTTCCTTAGCGGGGTTGGCACAGATACGCAGTATTTT
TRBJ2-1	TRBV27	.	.	CASSLSGADNEQFF	TGTGCCAGCAGTTTATCTGGAGCCGACAATGAGCAGTTCTTC
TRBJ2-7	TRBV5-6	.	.	CASSFGTGIYEQYF	TGTGCCAGCAGCTTCGGAACAGGCATATACGAGCAGTACTTC
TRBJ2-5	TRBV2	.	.	CASSDLRGETQYF	TGTGCCAGCAGTGATTTGAGAGGGGAGACCCAGTACTTC
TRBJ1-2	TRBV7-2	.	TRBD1	CASSRRTGGGNYGYTF	TGTGCCAGCAGCAGGCGGACAGGGGGCGGGAACTATGGCTACACCTTC
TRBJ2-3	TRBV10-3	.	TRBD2	CAISELVAGGPDTQYF	TGTGCCATCAGTGAGTTGGTAGCGGGGGGACCAGATACGCAGTATTTT
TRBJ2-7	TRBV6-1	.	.	CASSGTGAGNVEQYF	TGTGCCAGCAGTGGGACTGGTGCGGGGAATGTCGAGCAGTACTTC
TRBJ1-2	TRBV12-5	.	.	CASGGAGWMRLGTLGYTF	TGTGCTAGTGGTGGGGCGGGGTGGATGCGCTTGGGGACTCTTGGCTACACCTTC
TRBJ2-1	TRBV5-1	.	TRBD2	CASSPVLAGGLNNEQFF	TGCGCCAGCAGTCCGGTCCTAGCGGGGGGGCTCAATAATGAGCAGTTCTTC
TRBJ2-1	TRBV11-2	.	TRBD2	CASSLVRGGRREQFF	TGTGCCAGCAGCTTAGTGCGGGGGGGCCGTAGGGAGCAGTTCTTC
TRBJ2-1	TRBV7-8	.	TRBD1	CASSSPGGGYNEQFF	TGTGCCAGCAGCTCCCCAGGGGGCGGCTACAATGAGCAGTTCTTC
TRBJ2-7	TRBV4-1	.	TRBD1	CASSPKTGASYEQYF	TGCGCCAGCAGTCCTAAGACAGGGGCCTCCTACGAGCAGTACTTC
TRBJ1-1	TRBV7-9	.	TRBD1	CASRDQGESEAFF	TGTGCCAGCAGGGACCAGGGGGAAAGTGAAGCTTTCTTT
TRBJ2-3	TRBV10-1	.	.	CASSESTLTDTQYF	TGCGCCAGCAGTGAGTCGACACTGACAGATACGCAGTATTTT
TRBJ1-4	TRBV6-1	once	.	CASSEGWGLGNPNEKLFF	TGTGCCAGCAGTGAGGGATGGGGTTTAGGGAATCCTAATGAAAAACTGTTTTTT
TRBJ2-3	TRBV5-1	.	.	CASSRSGAEGDTQYF	TGCGCCAGCAGCCGCTCAGGGGCCGAGGGGGATACGCAGTATTTT
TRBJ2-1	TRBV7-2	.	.	CASSPTSWPDEQFF	TGTGCCAGCAGCCCCACCAGTTGGCCGGATGAGCAGTTCTTC
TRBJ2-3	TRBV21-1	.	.	CASSKGDSGGVTDTQYF	TGTGCCAGCAGCAAAGGAGATAGCGGGGGGGTCACAGATACGCAGTATTTT
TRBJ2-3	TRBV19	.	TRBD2	CASSLGGDTQYF	TGTGCCAGTAGTCTGGGAGGGGATACGCAGTATTTT
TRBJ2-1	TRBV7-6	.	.	CASSERSRDMGYNEQFF	TGTGCCAGCAGCGAAAGATCTCGGGATATGGGCTACAATGAGCAGTTCTTC
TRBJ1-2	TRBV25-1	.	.	CASSEQGLYGYTF	TGTGCCAGCAGTGAACAGGGCCTCTATGGCTACACCTTC
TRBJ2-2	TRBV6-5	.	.	CASSPDDPGELFF	TGTGCCAGCAGCCCCGACGACCCCGGGGAGCTGTTTTTT
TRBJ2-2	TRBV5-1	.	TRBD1	CASSIGQGAGGELFF	TGCGCCAGCAGCATTGGTCAGGGGGCAGGCGGGGAGCTGTTTTTT
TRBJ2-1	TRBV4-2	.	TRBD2	CASSQDSSGGANEQFF	TGTGCCAGCAGCCAAGATTCTAGCGGGGGGGCCAATGAGCAGTTCTTC
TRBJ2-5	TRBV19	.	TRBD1	CASSRRLGQGGETQYF	TGTGCCAGTAGTCGACGACTGGGACAGGGGGGAGAGACCCAGTACTTC
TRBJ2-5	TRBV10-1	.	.	CASSDPGGRETQYF	TGCGCCAGCAGTGACCCGGGGGGCCGGGAGACCCAGTACTTC
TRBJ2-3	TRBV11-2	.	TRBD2	CASSLGFSGGTDTQYF	TGTGCCAGCAGCTTAGGCTTTAGCGGGGGCACAGATACGCAGTATTTT
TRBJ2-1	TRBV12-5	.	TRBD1	CASGLNPEDRGRNEQFF	TGTGCTAGTGGTTTGAACCCCGAGGACAGGGGTAGGAATGAGCAGTTCTTC
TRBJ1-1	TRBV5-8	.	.	CASSLVGTEAFF	TGTGCCAGCAGCTTGGTGGGCACTGAAGCTTTCTTT
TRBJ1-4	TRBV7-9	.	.	CASSVTGTKSEKLFF	TGTGCCAGCAGCGTAACCGGGACAAAGAGTGAAAAACTGTTTTTT
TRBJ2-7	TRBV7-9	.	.	CASSSSSYEQYF	TGTGCCAGCAGCTCCAGCTCCTACGAGCAGTACTTC
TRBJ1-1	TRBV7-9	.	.	CASRGEPGRLKGVATEAFF	TGTGCCAGCAGGGGCGAACCGGGACGACTCAAAGGGGTAGCCACTGAAGCTTTCTTT
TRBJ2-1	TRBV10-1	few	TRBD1	CASSDREHNEQFF	TGCGCCAGCTCGGACAGGGAGCACAATGAGCAGTTCTTC
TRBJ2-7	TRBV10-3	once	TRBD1	CAISESGTGTYEQYF	TGTGCCATCAGTGAGTCCGGGACAGGGACCTACGAGCAGTACTTC
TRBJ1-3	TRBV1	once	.	CTSSPGGFWGHSGNTIYF	TGCACCAGCAGCCCTGGAGGGTTTTGGGGCCACTCTGGAAACACCATATATTTT
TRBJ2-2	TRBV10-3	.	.	CAISEGVEDTGELFF	TGTGCCATCAGTGAGGGTGTAGAGGACACCGGGGAGCTGTTTTTT
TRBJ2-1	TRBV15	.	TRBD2	CATSIGGADYNEQFF	TGTGCCACCAGCATCGGGGGGGCCGACTACAATGAGCAGTTCTTC
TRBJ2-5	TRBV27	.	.	CASSPGARYLETQYF	TGTGCCAGCAGTCCTGGGGCTAGATACTTGGAGACCCAGTACTTC